Reported below is one T cell receptor (beta chain). Its antigen is not identified. The assay, immunoSEQ v3.0, was run at survey level. Clones were read by immunoSEQ multiplex PCR, and TCRdb kept only the in-frame ones, dropping some. The table has over 35,000 clones, about 80% seen once; the top ten hold 5.8%. This sample stems from a study of long-term antiretroviral therapy in people with HIV. Findings and caveats of the study: Repertoires with HIV possessed tighter CDR3 length spans than those of controls. Clones with expansion before ART led the repertoire at all time points.

V shed 0 bases, J shed 2 bases, and the junction held 6 bases outside the gene matches. Germline loops: CDR1 SQVTM, CDR2 ANQGSEA. This CDR3 contains 15 residues. At minimum, one pre-ART and two post-ART PBMC samples were obtained from each donor. Cryopreserved PBMC samples of roughly 0.95-10 million cells were used for DNA extraction. This chain uses TRBV29-1 with TRBJ2-5, with 7 bases aligning to TRBD2. The source is a man younger than 40 with HIV. The input for sequencing was unsorted PBMCs, taken 3.4 years after starting antiretroviral therapy. As DNA, the CDR3 is TGCAGCGTTGAAGAAGGACTAGGGCGACAAGAGACCCAGTACTTC. Its protein product is CSVEEGLGRQETQYF.